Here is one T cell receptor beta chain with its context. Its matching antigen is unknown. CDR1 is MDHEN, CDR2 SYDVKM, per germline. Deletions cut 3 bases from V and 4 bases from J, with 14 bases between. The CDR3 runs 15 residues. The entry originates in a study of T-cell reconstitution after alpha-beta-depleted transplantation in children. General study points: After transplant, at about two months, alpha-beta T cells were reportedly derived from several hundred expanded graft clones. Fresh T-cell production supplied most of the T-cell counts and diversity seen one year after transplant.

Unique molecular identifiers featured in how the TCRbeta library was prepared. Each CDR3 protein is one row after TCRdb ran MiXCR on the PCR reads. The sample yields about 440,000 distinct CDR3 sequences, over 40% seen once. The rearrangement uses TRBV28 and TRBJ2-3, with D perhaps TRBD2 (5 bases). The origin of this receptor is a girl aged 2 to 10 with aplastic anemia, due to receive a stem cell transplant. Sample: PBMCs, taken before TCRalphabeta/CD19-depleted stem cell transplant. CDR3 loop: CASSFRLRAPDTQYF. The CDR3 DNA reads TGTGCCAGCAGTTTCCGGCTGCGGGCCCCAGATACGCAGTATTTT.